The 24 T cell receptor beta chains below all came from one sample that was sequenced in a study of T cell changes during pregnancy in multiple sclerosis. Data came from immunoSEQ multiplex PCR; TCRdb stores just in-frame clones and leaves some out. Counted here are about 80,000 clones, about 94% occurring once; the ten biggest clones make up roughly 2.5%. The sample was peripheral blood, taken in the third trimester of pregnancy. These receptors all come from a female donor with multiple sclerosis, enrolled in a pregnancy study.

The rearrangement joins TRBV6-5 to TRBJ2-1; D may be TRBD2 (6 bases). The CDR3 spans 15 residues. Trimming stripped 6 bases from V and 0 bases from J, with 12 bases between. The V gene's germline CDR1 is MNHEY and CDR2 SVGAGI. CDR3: CASSPVGGSYNEQFF. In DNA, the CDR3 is TGTGCCAGCAGCCCCGTGGGGGGCTCCTACAATGAGCAGTTCTTC.

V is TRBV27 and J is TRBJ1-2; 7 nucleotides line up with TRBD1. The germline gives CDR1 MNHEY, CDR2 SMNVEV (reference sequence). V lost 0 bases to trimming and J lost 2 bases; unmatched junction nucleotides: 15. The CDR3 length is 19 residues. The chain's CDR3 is CASSLSPHVEGATNYGYTF. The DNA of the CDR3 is TGTGCCAGCAGTTTATCACCGCACGTTGAGGGGGCGACGAACTATGGCTACACCTTC.

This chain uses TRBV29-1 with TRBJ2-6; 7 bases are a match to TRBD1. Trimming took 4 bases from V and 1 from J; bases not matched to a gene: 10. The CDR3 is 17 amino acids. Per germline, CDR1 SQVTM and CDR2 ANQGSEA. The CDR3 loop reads CSVVGTENYSGANVLTF. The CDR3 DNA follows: TGCAGCGTTGTCGGGACAGAGAATTATTCTGGGGCCAACGTCCTGACTTTC.

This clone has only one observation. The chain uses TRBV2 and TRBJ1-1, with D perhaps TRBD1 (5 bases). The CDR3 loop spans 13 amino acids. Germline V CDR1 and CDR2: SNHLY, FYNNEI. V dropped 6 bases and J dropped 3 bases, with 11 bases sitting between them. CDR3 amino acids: CASSNRRDTEAFF. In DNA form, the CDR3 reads TGTGCCAGCAGCAACAGGAGAGACACTGAAGCTTTCTTT.

The CDR3: CASSYSTDNEQFF. CDR3 in DNA: TGTGCCAGCAGTTACTCAACGGACAATGAGCAGTTCTTC. The chain combines TRBV6-5 with TRBJ2-1; no clear D gene. V lost 0 bases and J 5 bases, leaving 5 bases between the germline ends. Germline V gene data show CDR1 as MNHEY and CDR2 as SVGAGI. The CDR3 sequence is 13 residues long.

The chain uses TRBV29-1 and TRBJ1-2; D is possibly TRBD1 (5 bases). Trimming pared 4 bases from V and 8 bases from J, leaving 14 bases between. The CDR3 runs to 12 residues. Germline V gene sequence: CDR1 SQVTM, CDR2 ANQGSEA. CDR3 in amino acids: CSVVVLEGGYTF. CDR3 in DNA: TGCAGCGTTGTCGTTCTGGAGGGGGGCTACACCTTC.

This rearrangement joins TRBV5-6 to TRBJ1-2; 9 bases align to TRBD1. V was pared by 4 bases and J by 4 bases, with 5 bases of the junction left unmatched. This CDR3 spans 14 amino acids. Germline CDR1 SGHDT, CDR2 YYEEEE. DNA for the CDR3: TGTGCCAGCAGCCCACAGGGGGCGCTCTATGGCTACACCTTC. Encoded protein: CASSPQGALYGYTF.

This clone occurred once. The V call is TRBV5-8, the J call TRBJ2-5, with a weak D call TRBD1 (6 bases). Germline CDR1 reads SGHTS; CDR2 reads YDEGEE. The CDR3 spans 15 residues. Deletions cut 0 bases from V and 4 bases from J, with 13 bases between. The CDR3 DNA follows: TGTGCCAGCAGCTTGGACAGGGTGGTACGAGAGACCCAGTACTTC. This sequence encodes CASSLDRVVRETQYF.

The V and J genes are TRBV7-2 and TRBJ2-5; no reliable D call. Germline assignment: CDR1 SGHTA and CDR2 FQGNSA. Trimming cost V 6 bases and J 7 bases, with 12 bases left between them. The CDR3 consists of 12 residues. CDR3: CASSPQAGTQYF. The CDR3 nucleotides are TGTGCCAGCAGTCCCCAAGCTGGGACCCAGTACTTC.

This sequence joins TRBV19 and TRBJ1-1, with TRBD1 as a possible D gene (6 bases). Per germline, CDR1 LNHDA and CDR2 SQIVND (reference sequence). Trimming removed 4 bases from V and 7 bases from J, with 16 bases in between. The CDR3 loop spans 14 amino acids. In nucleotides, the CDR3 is TGTGCCAGTAGTACTGTCGGGGGGGCGAGTGAAGCTTTCTTT. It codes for CASSTVGGASEAFF.

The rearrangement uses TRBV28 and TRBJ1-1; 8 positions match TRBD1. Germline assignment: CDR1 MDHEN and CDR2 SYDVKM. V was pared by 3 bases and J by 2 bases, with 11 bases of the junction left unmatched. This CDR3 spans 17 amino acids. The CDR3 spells CASSFPKGQGSNTEAFF. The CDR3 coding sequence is TGTGCCAGCAGTTTCCCTAAAGGACAGGGATCCAACACTGAAGCTTTCTTT.

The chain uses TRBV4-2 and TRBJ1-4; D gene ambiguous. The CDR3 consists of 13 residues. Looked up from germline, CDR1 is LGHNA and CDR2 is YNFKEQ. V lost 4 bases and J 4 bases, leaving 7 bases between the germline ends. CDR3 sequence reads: CASSPGVNEKLFF. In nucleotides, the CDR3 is TGTGCCAGCAGCCCGGGTGTTAATGAAAAACTGTTTTTT.

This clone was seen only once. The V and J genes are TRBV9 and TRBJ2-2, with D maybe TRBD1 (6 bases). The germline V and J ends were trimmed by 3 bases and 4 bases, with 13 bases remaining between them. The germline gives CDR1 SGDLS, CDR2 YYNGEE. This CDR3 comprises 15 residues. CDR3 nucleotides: TGTGCCAGCAGCGCCTACAGGGTTGGCACCGGGGAGCTGTTTTTT. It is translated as CASSAYRVGTGELFF.

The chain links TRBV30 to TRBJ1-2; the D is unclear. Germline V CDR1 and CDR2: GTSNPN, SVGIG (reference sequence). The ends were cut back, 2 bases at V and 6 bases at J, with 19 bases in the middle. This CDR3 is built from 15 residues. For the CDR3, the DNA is TGTGCCTGGAGTCCCCGCGGAGCTAGGCATGATGGCTACACCTTC. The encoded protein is CAWSPRGARHDGYTF.

CDR3 protein: CASSLGVSTDTQYF. DNA for the CDR3: TGTGCCAGCAGCTTAGGCGTTAGCACAGATACGCAGTATTTT. The V call is TRBV7-2, the J call TRBJ2-3, with D unclear. Trimming pared 1 base from V and 0 bases from J, leaving 5 bases between. Per the germline V gene, CDR1 is SGHTA and CDR2 is FQGNSA. The CDR3 runs to 14 residues.

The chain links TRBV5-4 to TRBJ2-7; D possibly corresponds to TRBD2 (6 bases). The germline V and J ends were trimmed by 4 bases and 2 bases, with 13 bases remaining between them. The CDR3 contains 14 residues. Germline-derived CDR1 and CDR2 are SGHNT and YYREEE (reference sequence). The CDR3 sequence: CASSHGTLAYEQYF. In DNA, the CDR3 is TGTGCCAGCAGCCATGGGACTCTAGCCTACGAGCAGTACTTC.

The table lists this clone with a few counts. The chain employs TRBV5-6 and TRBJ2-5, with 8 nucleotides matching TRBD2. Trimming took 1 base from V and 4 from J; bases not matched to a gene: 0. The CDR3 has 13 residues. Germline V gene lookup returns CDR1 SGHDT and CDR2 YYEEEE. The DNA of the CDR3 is TGTGCCAGCAGCTTGCGGGGGGGAGAGACCCAGTACTTC. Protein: CASSLRGGETQYF.

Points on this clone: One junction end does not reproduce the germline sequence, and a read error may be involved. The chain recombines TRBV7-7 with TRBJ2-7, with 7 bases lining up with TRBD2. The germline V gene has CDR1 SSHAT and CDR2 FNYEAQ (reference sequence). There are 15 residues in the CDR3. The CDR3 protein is CASSLASSGEYEQYF. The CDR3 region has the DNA TGTGCTAGCAGCTTAGCGTCAAGCGGGGAATACGAGCAGTACTTC.

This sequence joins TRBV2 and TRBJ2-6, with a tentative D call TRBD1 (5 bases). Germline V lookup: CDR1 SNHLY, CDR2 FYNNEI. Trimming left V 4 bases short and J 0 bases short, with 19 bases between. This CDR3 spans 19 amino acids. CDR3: CASSARQKLPLSGANVLTF. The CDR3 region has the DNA TGTGCCAGCAGTGCCCGACAGAAACTCCCACTCTCTGGGGCCAACGTCCTGACTTTC.

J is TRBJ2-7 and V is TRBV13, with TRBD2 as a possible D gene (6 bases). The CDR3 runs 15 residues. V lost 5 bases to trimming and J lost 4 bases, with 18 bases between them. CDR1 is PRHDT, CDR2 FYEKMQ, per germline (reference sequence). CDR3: CASSPPGRGIYEQYF. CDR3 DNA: TGTGCCAGCAGCCCGCCGGGACGGGGGATTTACGAGCAGTACTTC.

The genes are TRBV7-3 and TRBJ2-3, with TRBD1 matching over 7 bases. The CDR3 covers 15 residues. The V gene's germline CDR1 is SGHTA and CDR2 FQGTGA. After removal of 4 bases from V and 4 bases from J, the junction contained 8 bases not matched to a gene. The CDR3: CASSSLQGRADTQYF. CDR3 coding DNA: TGTGCCAGCAGCTCGCTACAGGGGCGCGCAGATACGCAGTATTTT.

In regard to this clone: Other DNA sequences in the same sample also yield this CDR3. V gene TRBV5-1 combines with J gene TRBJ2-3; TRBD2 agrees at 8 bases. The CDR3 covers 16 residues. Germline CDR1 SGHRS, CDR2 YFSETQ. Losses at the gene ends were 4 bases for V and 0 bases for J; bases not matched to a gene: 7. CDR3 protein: CASSPGLAGSTDTQYF. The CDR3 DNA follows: TGCGCCAGCAGCCCGGGTTTAGCGGGAAGCACAGATACGCAGTATTTT.

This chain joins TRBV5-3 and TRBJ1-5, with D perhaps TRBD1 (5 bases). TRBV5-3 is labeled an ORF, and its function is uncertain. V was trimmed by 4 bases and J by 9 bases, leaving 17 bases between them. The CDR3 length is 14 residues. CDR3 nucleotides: TGTGCCAGAAGCCTAGGACACCCCCCCGGGCCCCAGCATTTT. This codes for CARSLGHPPGPQHF.

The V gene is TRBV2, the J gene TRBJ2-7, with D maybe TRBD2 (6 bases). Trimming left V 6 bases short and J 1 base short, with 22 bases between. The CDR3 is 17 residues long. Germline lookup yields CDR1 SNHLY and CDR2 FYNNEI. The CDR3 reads CASSPGAVLARSYEQYF. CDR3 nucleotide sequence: TGTGCCAGCAGCCCCGGGGCGGTTCTAGCGCGGTCCTACGAGCAGTACTTC.